This T cell receptor beta chain appears in the sequencing data of a study of OX40 agonist ivuxolimab in advanced cancers. Study information: Earlier treatment with anti-PD-1, anti-PD-L1 or anti-CTLA-4 was permitted, and 35% to 40% had received some. Regarding the study as a whole: Also present in some nonresponders was a low level of normalized T-cell clonal expansion. CD8+ T cells were the subset that, on average, had more expanded clones than CD4+.

Regarding this clone: The antigen is undetermined.

Germline lookup yields CDR1 MDHEN and CDR2 SYDVKM. CDR3 size: 16 residues. The V gene end was trimmed by 5 bases and the J gene end by 4 bases; junction bases not matched to a gene: 5. Profiled with immunoSEQ multiplex PCR; TCRdb holds only in-frame clones, not every one. Of some 68,000 clones listed, about 88% are singletons. The TCR originated in an adult with an advanced solid tumor such as melanoma, head and neck, liver or kidney cancer. The chain recombines TRBV28 with TRBJ2-3, with 14 positions matching TRBD2. The starting material was CD4+ or CD8+ T cells sorted from blood, obtained in a trial of the OX40 agonist ivuxolimab. Here the CDR3 reads CASSRTSGGWADTQYF. CDR3 DNA sequence: TGTGCCAGCAGTCGGACTAGCGGGGGGTGGGCAGATACGCAGTATTTT.